This passage covers 27 T cell receptor beta chains from one sample sequenced in a study of shared clonotypes between healthy human individuals. Assay used: immunoSEQ multiplex PCR; TCRdb lists only in-frame clones, some missing. The sample lists 1.4 million to 1.5 million clones; 96% were seen once. Sequenced: naive CD4+ T cells sorted from blood. Subset here: CD45RA+ positively selected. These receptors originate from a man aged 25 to 40 in good health.

The gene calls are TRBV5-1 and TRBJ1-4; D is unclear. CDR1 and CDR2 from the germline V gene are SGHRS and YFSETQ. CDR3 size: 12 residues. V gave up 4 bases and J gave up 6 bases, with 7 bases separating them. CDR3 DNA: TGCGCCAGCAGCATTGACGATGAAAAACTGTTTTTT. Translation gives CASSIDDEKLFF.

This chain uses TRBV7-3 with TRBJ2-6; D remains ambiguous. Per the germline V gene, CDR1 is SGHTA and CDR2 is FQGTGA. The CDR3 spans 19 residues. V was shortened by 1 base and J by 1 base, with 17 bases between the two germline ends. CDR3 residues: CASSLNAAPMGSGANVLTF. CDR3 in DNA: TGTGCCAGCAGCTTAAATGCAGCCCCCATGGGGTCTGGGGCCAACGTCCTGACTTTC.

The rearrangement links TRBV27 to TRBJ2-7; 12 bases fit TRBD2. The J segment lost 1 base and the V segment lost 7 bases, leaving 2 bases of the junction unmatched. Germline CDR1 reads MNHEY; CDR2 reads SMNVEV (reference sequence). This CDR3 has 14 amino acids. The CDR3 spells CASTGLAGSYEQYF. In nucleotides, the CDR3 is TGTGCCAGCACCGGACTAGCGGGATCCTACGAGCAGTACTTC.

This chain uses TRBV6-5 with TRBJ1-5; D is unresolved. Germline V gene data show CDR1 as MNHEY and CDR2 as SVGAGI. The CDR3 is 13 amino acids. Trimming took off 8 bases at V and 7 bases at J, with 15 bases between the two ends. CDR3 in amino acids: CASSPISEQPQHF. The CDR3 nucleotides are TGTGCCAGCTCGCCCATTTCGGAACAGCCCCAGCATTTT.

The rearrangement joins TRBV5-1 to TRBJ2-7; the D call may be TRBD1 or TRBD2 (5 bases each). Germline V lookup: CDR1 SGHRS, CDR2 YFSETQ. This CDR3 region has 17 residues. V shed 0 bases and J shed 0 bases, with 16 bases lying between them. The CDR3 DNA is TGCGCCAGCAGCTTGGAATTCTACCCGGGGCCCTCCTACGAGCAGTACTTC. Translated: CASSLEFYPGPSYEQYF.

Of note for this clone: A read error may account for a junction end that differs from germline. The J gene is TRBJ2-1, the V gene TRBV7-7, with 15 bases that match TRBD2. Looked up from germline, CDR1 is SSHAT and CDR2 is FNYEAQ (reference sequence). The CDR3 sequence is 16 residues long. This chain's CDR3 is CASSVGLAGGRNEQFF. The CDR3 DNA reads as TGTGCTAGCAGCGTGGGACTAGCGGGAGGAAGGAATGAGCAGTTCTTC.

This clone was recorded a few times. The identical CDR3 is also encoded by other nucleotide sequences in the sample. The chain employs TRBV6-5 and TRBJ2-7; no firm D call. This CDR3 has 14 residues. With 2 bases removed from V and 0 bases from J, the gap between germline ends came to 8 bases. Germline CDR1 and CDR2: MNHEY and SVGAGI. The CDR3 bases are TGTGCCAGCAGTTACCTTGGTCCCTCCTACGAGCAGTACTTC. Encoded protein: CASSYLGPSYEQYF.

This chain uses TRBV6-1 with TRBJ2-2, with D perhaps TRBD2 (5 bases). CDR3 length: 14 residues. The V gene's germline CDR1 is MNHNS and CDR2 SASEGT. V shed 4 bases and J shed 3 bases, with 9 bases lying between them. This CDR3 reads CASSGISDTGELFF. In DNA, the CDR3 is TGTGCCAGCAGTGGGATTAGCGACACCGGGGAGCTGTTTTTT.

This chain uses TRBV4-1 with TRBJ2-3, with 8 bases that match TRBD2. Germline CDR1 MGHRA, CDR2 YSYEKL. Trimming cost V 0 bases and J 2 bases; bases outside gene matches: 7. This CDR3 is 17 amino acids long. The CDR3, as DNA: TGCGCCAGCAGCCAAGATCCCAGCGGGAGACCCACAGATACGCAGTATTTT. The encoded protein is CASSQDPSGRPTDTQYF.

This chain connects TRBV18 to TRBJ1-3; D not certain. This CDR3 region has 15 residues. Germline loops: CDR1 KGHSH, CDR2 LQKENI. The V gene lost 3 bases and the J gene lost 2 bases, with 11 bases spanning the gap. CDR3 in DNA: TGTGCCAGCTCACCGATACCCGGGGCTGGAAACACCATATATTTT. It encodes CASSPIPGAGNTIYF.

The V call is TRBV6-5, the J call TRBJ1-3, with D perhaps matching TRBD1 (5 bases). The V end lost 0 bases, the J end lost 3 bases, and 6 bases lay between the germline ends. Germline-derived CDR1 and CDR2 are MNHEY and SVGAGI. CDR3 size: 14 residues. The CDR3, as DNA: TGTGCCAGCAGTTACTCAAGGGGTGGAAACACCATATATTTT. As protein: CASSYSRGGNTIYF.

V is TRBV4-3 and J is TRBJ2-1, with 7 bases that match TRBD2. CDR1 and CDR2 (germline): LGHNA, YSLEER. The CDR3 sequence is 15 residues long. Losses at the gene ends were 4 bases for V and 7 bases for J; bases not matched to a gene: 10. CDR3 sequence (DNA): TGCGCCAGCAGCCGAAGAGCGGGAATTAGTAATGAGCAGTTCTTC. This sequence encodes CASSRRAGISNEQFF.

This rearrangement joins TRBV5-1 to TRBJ2-3, with 7 bases that match TRBD2. Germline V gene sequence: CDR1 SGHRS, CDR2 YFSETQ. Trimming cost V 4 bases and J 4 bases; bases outside gene matches: 6. The CDR3 loop spans 14 amino acids. The DNA for the CDR3 is TGCGCCAGCAGCCCGGCTGCGGGAGCAGATACGCAGTATTTT. This sequence encodes CASSPAAGADTQYF.

This clone was seen just once. This chain uses TRBV18 with TRBJ2-5; D might be TRBD2 (5 bases). The V gene lost 2 bases and the J gene lost 2 bases, with 9 bases spanning the gap. The germline V gene has CDR1 KGHSH and CDR2 LQKENI. The CDR3 runs to 14 residues. This CDR3 reads CASSPAREQETQYF. CDR3 DNA: TGTGCCAGCTCACCAGCAAGGGAGCAAGAGACCCAGTACTTC.

The chain employs TRBV28 and TRBJ1-1; TRBD1 aligns across 8 bases. The ends lost 2 bases at V and 6 bases at J; junction bases unmatched: 5. CDR1 is MDHEN, CDR2 SYDVKM, per germline. The CDR3 has 14 residues. CDR3: CASSLAGGRAEAFF. The CDR3, as DNA: TGTGCCAGCAGTTTAGCAGGGGGCAGGGCTGAAGCTTTCTTT. The complete variable domain, with remaining parts taken from reference TRBV28 and TRBJ1-1, reads DVKVTQSSRYLVKRTGEKVFLECVQDMDHENMFWYRQDPGLGLRLIYFSYDVKMKEKGDIPEGYSVSREKKERFSLILESASTNQTSMYLCASSLAGGRAEAFFGQGTRLTVV.

The V and J genes are TRBV28 and TRBJ1-4; D unclear. This CDR3 spans 12 amino acids. Looked up from germline, CDR1 is MDHEN and CDR2 is SYDVKM. The V end was cut by 6 bases, the J end by 4 bases, with 6 bases between. The CDR3 region has the DNA TGTGCCAGCAGCGGAGATAATGAAAAACTGTTTTTT. Protein product: CASSGDNEKLFF.

This clone was seen only once. The chain uses TRBV19 and TRBJ2-3; 7 nucleotides agree with TRBD2. CDR3 length: 14 residues. Germline loops: CDR1 LNHDA, CDR2 SQIVND (reference sequence). V dropped 5 bases and J dropped 5; count of bases not matched to a gene: 7. The CDR3 loop is CASSLSGVGDTQYF. The CDR3, as DNA: TGTGCCAGTAGTTTAAGCGGGGTCGGAGATACGCAGTATTTT.

The J gene is TRBJ2-5, the V gene TRBV2; no reliable D call. This CDR3 region has 12 residues. The germline CDR1 and CDR2 sequences are SNHLY and FYNNEI. V dropped 6 bases and J dropped 5 bases, with 10 bases sitting between them. In DNA, the CDR3 is TGTGCCAGCAGGGGATGGTGGGAGACCCAGTACTTC. It translates to CASRGWWETQYF.

The chain has TRBV7-6 and TRBJ1-1; D remains ambiguous. The CDR3 runs 13 residues. The ends were cut back, 1 base at V and 0 bases at J, with 3 bases in the middle. CDR1 and CDR2 from the germline V gene are SGHVS and FNYEAQ. The chain's CDR3 is CASSLVVNTEAFF. CDR3 bases: TGTGCCAGCAGCTTAGTAGTGAACACTGAAGCTTTCTTT.

The V call is TRBV4-2, the J call TRBJ2-7; D perhaps matches TRBD2 (6 bases). The CDR3 spans 16 residues. V was trimmed by 5 bases and J by 0 bases, leaving 17 bases between them. CDR1 is LGHNA and CDR2 is YNFKEQ in the germline V gene. The CDR3 here is CASSYEAKRVSYEQYF. CDR3 nucleotide sequence: TGTGCCAGCAGCTATGAAGCGAAGCGGGTCTCCTACGAGCAGTACTTC.

This clone was observed a single time. The rearrangement uses TRBV11-2 and TRBJ2-3; weak D call: TRBD1 (6 bases). V was cut by 2 bases and J by 7 bases, with 16 bases left in between. Germline-derived CDR1 and CDR2 are SGHAT and FQNNGV. CDR3 size: 15 residues. The CDR3 DNA reads TGTGCCAGCAGCTTAAACCGGGACAAGTTTCATACGCAGTATTTT. This encodes CASSLNRDKFHTQYF. The whole variable domain, remainder taken from reference TRBV11-2 and TRBJ2-3, is EAGVAQSPRYKIIEKRQSVAFWCNPISGHATLYWYQQILGQGPKLLIQFQNNGVVDDSQLPKDRFSAERLKGVDSTLKIQPAKLEDSAVYLCASSLNRDKFHTQYFGPGTRLTVL.

This clone came up once. The V call is TRBV19, the J call TRBJ2-1, with unresolved D. Between the trimmed V and J ends, which lost 2 bases and 9 bases, there was a span of 5 bases. Germline values: CDR1 LNHDA, CDR2 SQIVND (reference sequence). The CDR3 sequence is 11 residues long. The CDR3: CASSIRAEQFF. CDR3 DNA: TGTGCCAGTAGTATAAGGGCTGAGCAGTTCTTC.

This chain connects TRBV2 to TRBJ2-2; no definite D call. Trimming removed 8 bases from V and 5 bases from J, with 6 bases in between. Germline V CDR1 and CDR2: SNHLY, FYNNEI. This CDR3 is 11 amino acids long. The CDR3 loop is CASVVTGELFF. In DNA, the CDR3 is TGTGCCAGCGTCGTAACCGGGGAGCTGTTTTTT.

This clone turned up a few times. This sequence joins TRBV5-1 and TRBJ1-2, with TRBD1 as a possible D gene (6 bases). Trimming removed 4 bases from V and 6 bases from J, with 10 bases in between. The length of the CDR3 is 12 residues. Germline V gene data show CDR1 as SGHRS and CDR2 as YFSETQ. CDR3 sequence (DNA): TGCGCCAGCAGCCAACAGGGCCATGGCTACACCTTC. Amino acids: CASSQQGHGYTF.

For this clone: A far larger clone is only one base removed, so a read error is likely. This chain links TRBV7-9 with TRBJ2-7; TRBD2 agrees at 11 bases. CDR1 is SEHNR, CDR2 FQNEAQ, per germline (reference sequence). J was trimmed by 3 bases and V by 5 bases; bases with no gene match: 6. This CDR3 has 15 residues. The CDR3 DNA follows: TGTGCCAGCAGCCAGGGACTAGCGGATTACTACGAGCAGTACTTC. Its translation: CASSQGLADYYEQYF. The complete variable domain, with remaining parts taken from reference TRBV7-9 and TRBJ2-7, reads DTGVSQNPRHKITKRGQNVTFRCDPISEHNRLYWYRQTLGQGPEFLTYFQNEAQLEKSRLLSDRFSAERPKGSFSTLEIQRTEQGDSAMYLCASSQGLADYYEQYFGPGTRLTVT.

V usage is TRBV28 and J usage is TRBJ1-1, with D hard to call. The CDR3 has 13 amino acids. Germline CDR1 and CDR2: MDHEN and SYDVKM. Trimming left V 6 bases short and J 4 bases short, with 12 bases between. The CDR3 loop is CASSQRIATEAFF. CDR3 DNA sequence: TGTGCCAGCAGCCAACGGATAGCCACTGAAGCTTTCTTT.

The gene calls are TRBV6-5 and TRBJ1-3; D remains ambiguous. V lost 7 bases and J lost 3, with 4 bases in between. CDR3 length: 11 residues. Germline lookup yields CDR1 MNHEY and CDR2 SVGAGI. The CDR3 coding sequence is TGTGCCAGCACCAATGGAAACACCATATATTTT. This sequence encodes CASTNGNTIYF.